This TCR beta chain is drawn from a study of spatial heterogeneity in lung cancer. TCRdb reanalysed the 5' RACE reads using MiXCR and keeps one entry per CDR3 protein. The sample shows around 89,000 distinct CDR3 sequences, about 12% of them seen only once. Indicated time point: sample taken at primary tumor resection. This clonotype was counted only a few times. Trimming left V 6 bases short and J 0 bases short, with 16 bases between. The CDR3 sequence is 15 residues long. Germline V CDR1 and CDR2: SGHKS, YYEKEE (reference sequence). The chain employs TRBV5-5 and TRBJ2-7; D may be TRBD1 (7 bases). Sequenced here: PBMCs, sampled at surgery. This clonotype originated in a male donor with early-stage non-small cell lung cancer. The DNA of the CDR3 is TGTGCCAGCAACGGAGGGGACAGAAGCTCCTACGAGCAGTACTTC. It specifies CASNGGDRSSYEQYF.